In this sample, the clone carrying this T cell receptor beta chain turned up once. Its antigen remains unknown. Assay: immunoSEQ multiplex PCR; the TCRdb copy retains only in-frame clones and omits some. The profile covers about 140,000 clones, with approximately 85% appearing a single time and 5% to 5.5% taken by the ten largest. This CDR3 is 13 amino acids long. Looked up from germline, CDR1 is LNHDA and CDR2 is SQIVND (reference sequence). The V and J ends lost 4 bases and 8 bases, in that order; junction bases with no gene match: 4. The data belong to a study of T cell responses to AZD1222 COVID-19 vaccine. Study findings and constraints: Unmutated variant regions are reportedly targeted by nearly half of spike-specific TCRs. Donors were largely white British and mainly female; clonal diversity was possibly underestimated. The peak T cell response came first, and repertoires were sampled only after it. Among AZD1222 vaccinees, only six were seropositive at baseline.

The gene calls are TRBV19 and TRBJ2-3, with 9 bases aligning to TRBD1. The input for sequencing was peripheral blood, taken 28 days after the second dose of the MenACWY control vaccine. The sequence derives from an adult who received the MenACWY meningococcal vaccine as a control. The CDR3 DNA sequence: TGTGCCAGTAGTAGGGACAGGGTGGGTACGCAGTATTTT. Its translation: CASSRDRVGTQYF.